A selection of T cell receptor beta chains follows, all from one sample in a study of Tregs in tolerant kidney transplant recipients. Here immunoSEQ multiplex PCR was the method, and the copy in TCRdb shows in-frame clones only, minus some. The sample includes about 21,000 clones, over 70% of them seen just once. The source material was CD8+ T cells from blood (PBMCs), sampled 6 months after the transplant. Receptor source: a human patient who received a combined kidney and bone marrow transplant. Part of the T cell pool may stem from the graft donor. The CDR3 runs from the conserved cysteine through the conserved F or W. The D gene is left open where the match is weak. Not all rows give a size; the values are once, few, many and, for expanded clones, a class.

>TRBV28|TRBJ1-1|-|-
TGTGCCAGCAGCCCGATAGCCAACACTGAAGCTTTCTTT
CASSPIANTEAFF
>TRBV6-1|TRBJ2-7|-|-
TGTGCCAGCAGTGAAGGGGGGGAATCCTACGAGCAGTACTTC
CASSEGGESYEQYF
>TRBV6-5|TRBJ1-1|-|-
TGTGCCAGCAGCTCGAACGGGGGGCCCGGCACTGAAGCTTTCTTT
CASSSNGGPGTEAFF
>TRBV5-6|TRBJ2-7|TRBD2|-
TGTGCCAGCAGCTTTACTAGCGGAGCCTACGAGCAGTACTTC
CASSFTSGAYEQYF
>TRBV4-2|TRBJ1-1|TRBD1|many
TGTGCCAGCAGCTTGAGACCTATAGGACAGGGTGAAGCTTTCTTT
CASSLRPIGQGEAFF
>TRBV27|TRBJ2-2|-|-
TGTGCCAGCTCAGGGGTGGTTGGGACCGGGGAGCTGTTTTTT
CASSGVVGTGELFF
>TRBV27|TRBJ2-7|TRBD2|-
TGTGCCAGCGGGCCCCCCCTAGCGGGGGGAGAGCAGTACTTC
CASGPPLAGGEQYF
>TRBV19|TRBJ1-2|-|-
TGTGCCAGTAGAAGGCCGACCGAGAGGTATGGCTACACCTTC
CASRRPTERYGYTF
>TRBV19|TRBJ1-5|-|medium-sized
TGTGCCAGTAGTATTGGGCACGATCCCTATCAGCCCCAGCATTTT
CASSIGHDPYQPQHF
>TRBV12-1|TRBJ2-7|-|-
TGTGCCAGCAGCCCCAGGGGTTACGAGCAGTACTTC
CASSPRGYEQYF
>TRBV5-6|TRBJ2-7|-|few
TGTGCCAGCAGCTCCTCCCCGGACAGTACTTATTCCTACGAGCAGTACTTC
CASSSSPDSTYSYEQYF
>TRBV11-2|TRBJ2-7|TRBD1|-
TGTGCCAGCAGCTTACGACAGGGTACCTCCTACGAGCAGTACTTC
CASSLRQGTSYEQYF
>TRBV4-3|TRBJ2-2|TRBD2|-
TGCGCCAGCAGCCAATTTCTAGCGGGAGATCTTGGCACCGGGGAGCTGTTTTTT
CASSQFLAGDLGTGELFF
>TRBV20-1|TRBJ2-2|-|-
TGCAGTGCTAGACGGGCCGGGGAGCTGTTTTTT
CSARRAGELFF
>TRBV21-1|TRBJ2-7|-|few
TGTGCCAGCCGTGGGCAGTACGAGCAGTACTTC
CASRGQYEQYF
>TRBV4-3|TRBJ1-2|-|-
TGCGCCAGCAGCCAATACAGTGCTAACTATGGCTACACCTTC
CASSQYSANYGYTF
>TRBV11-2|TRBJ2-1|-|-
TGTGCCAGCAGCTTTCTAGCCCCCTTATACAATGAGCAGTTCTTC
CASSFLAPLYNEQFF
>TRBV29-1|TRBJ1-2|-|once
TGCAGCGTTGATCCCCGGGAGGGCTATGGCTACACCTTC
CSVDPREGYGYTF
>TRBV14|TRBJ1-4|TRBD1|-
TGTGCCAGCAGCCCGACAGGGGTCTTTGAAAAACTGTTTTTT
CASSPTGVFEKLFF
>TRBV7-3|TRBJ2-1|-|-
TGTGCCAGCACCGCTGAGGGTGGGACTTCCTACAATGAGCAGTTCTTC
CASTAEGGTSYNEQFF
>TRBV5-4|TRBJ2-3|-|-
TGTGCCAGCAGCTTCCTTTTTGACACTAGCACAGATACGCAGTATTTT
CASSFLFDTSTDTQYF
>TRBV25-1|TRBJ1-1|-|few
TGTGCCAGCAGCTCGAACGGGGGGCCCGGCACTGAAGCTTTCTTT
CASSSNGGPGTEAFF